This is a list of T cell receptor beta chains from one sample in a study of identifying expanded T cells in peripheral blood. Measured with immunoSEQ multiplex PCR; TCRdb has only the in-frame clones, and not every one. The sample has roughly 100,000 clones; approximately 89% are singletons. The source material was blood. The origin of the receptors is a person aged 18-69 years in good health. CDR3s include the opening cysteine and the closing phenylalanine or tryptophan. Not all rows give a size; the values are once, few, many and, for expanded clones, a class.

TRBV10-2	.	CASSEGQKLPNTEAFF
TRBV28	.	CASTSEGSAKNIQYF
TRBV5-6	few	CASSLVGTGVGPLHF
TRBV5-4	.	CASSEGTSGGISGEQYF
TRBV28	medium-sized	CASSLGGYTF
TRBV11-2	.	CASSFGTGIQETQYF
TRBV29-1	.	CSVEGGRENYEQYF
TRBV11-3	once	CASSLEGAIDEQYF
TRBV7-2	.	CASSSRTGEETQYF
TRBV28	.	CASTSQGGDGYTF
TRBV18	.	CASSPQGENTEAFF
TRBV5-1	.	CASSKSGGGPNEQFF
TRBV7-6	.	CASSETVNTEAFF
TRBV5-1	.	CASSPIVFDTEAFF
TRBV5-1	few	CASSLFGGNTGELFF
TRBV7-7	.	CASSLGGFADTQYF
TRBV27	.	CASSITQALGTEAFF
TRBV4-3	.	CASSPHPSLRETQYF
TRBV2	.	CASSPDRALGGYTF
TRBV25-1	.	CASTYRLDNEQFF
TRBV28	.	CASTDSTNEQYF
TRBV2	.	CASSRVYEQYF
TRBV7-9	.	CASSPFRGARTDTQYF
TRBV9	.	CASSVGDTQYF
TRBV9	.	CASSLVSGPSSYNEQFF
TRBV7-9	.	CASSLPAGSWGMNTEAFF
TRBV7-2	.	CASSSGQGGTGELFF
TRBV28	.	CASSLWTGAKKAFF
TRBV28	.	CASRRRTGANTEAFF
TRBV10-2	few	CASSEQGYGYTF
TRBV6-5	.	CASRQMGNTEAFF
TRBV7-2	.	CASNSRWNNEQFF
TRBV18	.	CASSRRGPGTAQPQHF
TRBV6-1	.	CASSGGEGVNGYTF
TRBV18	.	CASSLGSSNQPQHF
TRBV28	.	CASFTLSGSSYNEQFF
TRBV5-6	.	CASSLEETQYF
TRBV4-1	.	CASSLDILTYGYTF
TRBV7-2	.	CASSRGGITDTQYF
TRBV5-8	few	CASSPTGDNGYTF
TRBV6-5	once	CASSPGGEQFF
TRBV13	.	CASSLGAAPNYGYTF
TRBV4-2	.	CASSHYKSATEGEKLFF
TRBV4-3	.	CASSQGVSTDTQYF
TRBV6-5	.	CASSWDRAVGTEKLFF
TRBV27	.	CASSLPGGQAYTGELFF
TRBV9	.	CASSVGSSGKVEQFF
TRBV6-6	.	CASSFRGGGIYEQYF
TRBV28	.	CASSLGGQSSGNTIYF
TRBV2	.	CASSGTGRKNIQYF
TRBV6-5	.	CASSLGMGTDTQYF
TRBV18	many	CASSLQGAVNEKLFF
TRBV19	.	CASSTRMTGFSYEQYF
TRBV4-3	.	CASSQGQGFDSGELFF
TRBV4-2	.	CASSQEDRAGNTIYF
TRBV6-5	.	CASSKLRNTEAFF
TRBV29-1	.	CSVTGTGNTEAFF